The 5 T cell receptor beta chains listed next were all sequenced from one sample in a study of shared clonotypes between healthy human individuals. The assay was immunoSEQ multiplex PCR, and TCRdb's table has in-frame clones only and misses some. The data hold more than 550,000 clones, with roughly 72% observed a single time. The sequenced sample was memory CD4+ T cells sorted from blood. Subset meaning: CD45RA-negative fraction. All receptors come from a woman in her 30s in good health.

In this sample, this clone turned up a few times. CDR3 residues: CASSPRHGSGTEAFF. CDR3 in DNA: TGTGCCAGCAGCCCAAGACATGGTTCGGGCACTGAAGCTTTCTTT. The genes are TRBV28 and TRBJ1-1; unclear D gene. The CDR3 sequence is 15 residues long. Germline assignment: CDR1 MDHEN and CDR2 SYDVKM. V was pared by 6 bases and J by 4 bases, with 18 bases between.

This clone has just a few counts. The chain combines TRBV5-6 with TRBJ1-2; 7 bases are a match to TRBD1. CDR1 is SGHDT and CDR2 is YYEEEE in the germline V gene. The CDR3 has 14 amino acids. Trimming at V came to 4 bases and at J to 0 bases, leaving 3 bases not matched to a gene. The CDR3 protein is CASSRDRSNYGYTF. The CDR3 bases are TGTGCCAGCAGCAGGGACAGATCTAACTATGGCTACACCTTC.

The chain recombines TRBV5-5 with TRBJ2-7; 8 nucleotides line up with TRBD1. CDR1 and CDR2 (germline): SGHKS, YYEKEE (reference sequence). The CDR3 totals 14 residues. The V segment lost 4 bases and the J segment 4 bases; nucleotides outside the gene matches: 7. The CDR3 sequence is CASSHGTGGYEQYF. The CDR3 nucleotides are TGTGCCAGCAGCCACGGGACAGGTGGGTACGAGCAGTACTTC.

V is TRBV4-1 and J is TRBJ1-1; maybe TRBD1 (6 bases). Germline CDR1 is MGHRA and CDR2 is YSYEKL. The CDR3 has 18 residues. Trimming removed 2 bases at V and 1 base at J, with 20 bases between. CDR3 coding DNA: TGCGCCAGCAGCCAACTCCCTCGAGCAGGGGTAGGGAACACTGAAGCTTTCTTT. As protein: CASSQLPRAGVGNTEAFF.

The chain joins TRBV7-2 to TRBJ1-1, with no clear D. The germline V and J ends were trimmed by 7 bases and 1 base, with 7 bases remaining between them. Germline CDR1 is SGHTA and CDR2 is FQGNSA. The CDR3 is 12 residues long. Written as DNA, the CDR3 is TGTGCCAGCATCATGAGGAACACTGAAGCTTTCTTT. This encodes CASIMRNTEAFF.